A single sample is the source of the 28 T cell receptor beta chains below, sequenced in a study of identical twins. TCRdb redid the calling of the 5' RACE reads with MiXCR, one entry per CDR3 protein. Of approximately 600,000 distinct CDR3 sequences in the sample, approximately 9.6% were seen once. The same sample was also used in a study of yellow fever vaccine responses in identical twins.

Sequenced sample: PBMCs. These receptors were obtained from a woman under 30 in good health.

This clonotype was observed many times. The genes are TRBV5-4 and TRBJ2-3, with D possibly matching TRBD2 (7 bases). CDR1 SGHNT and CDR2 YYREEE come from the germline V gene (reference sequence). This CDR3 has 22 residues. V was trimmed by 1 base and J by 0 bases, leaving 30 bases between them. CDR3 bases: TGTGCCAGCAGCTTGATTTTGCCCCTAGTGCGGGGAGGGGACACTAGCACAGATACGCAGTATTTT. Encoded protein: CASSLILPLVRGGDTSTDTQYF.

This clonotype turned up a few times. The chain links TRBV12-3 or TRBV12-4 to TRBJ2-5, with D perhaps TRBD2 (6 bases). V was shortened by 8 bases and J by 3 bases, with 13 bases between the two germline ends. The CDR3 sequence is 13 residues long. The CDR3 region is CASGLWNEETQYF. CDR3 nucleotides: TGTGCCAGCGGACTATGGAACGAAGAGACCCAGTACTTC.

This chain uses TRBV29-1 with TRBJ2-2; 8 nucleotides align to TRBD1. The CDR3 extends over 12 amino acids. Germline CDR1 is SQVTM and CDR2 is ANQGSEA. V was clipped by 6 bases and J by 6 bases; unmatched bases: 3. Here the CDR3 DNA reads TGCAGCGTGGGACAGGCGTCCGGGGAGCTGTTTTTT. Amino acids: CSVGQASGELFF.

The chain carries TRBV4-3 and TRBJ2-7; D may be TRBD2 (6 bases). V lost 0 bases and J 0 bases, leaving 12 bases between the germline ends. The CDR3 spans 16 residues. Per the germline V gene, CDR1 is LGHNA and CDR2 is YSLEER. This CDR3 reads CASSQDFGSPSYEQYF. The DNA for the CDR3 is TGCGCCAGCAGCCAAGATTTCGGGAGCCCCTCCTACGAGCAGTACTTC.

This clonotype was found a few times. V usage is TRBV3-1 and J usage is TRBJ2-1; D is uncertain. Germline lookup yields CDR1 LGHDT and CDR2 YNNKEL (reference sequence). This CDR3 is built from 17 residues. The V end was cut by 3 bases, the J end by 7 bases, with 22 bases between. CDR3 in DNA: TGTGCCAGCAGCCAGGGGATCTTCCTACTGGATGGTAATGAGCAGTTCTTC. This encodes CASSQGIFLLDGNEQFF.

This clonotype was detected a few times. The CDR3 sequence: CASTQGNIQYF. The CDR3 DNA reads as TGTGCCAGCACCCAGGGAAACATTCAGTACTTC. The chain recombines TRBV7-8 with TRBJ2-4; perhaps TRBD1 as D (5 bases). The CDR3 has 11 amino acids. V lost 7 bases and J 6 bases, leaving 7 bases between the germline ends. From germline, CDR1 is SGHVS and CDR2 FQNEAQ.

The CDR3 loop is CASSSPRSPYNEQFF. As DNA, the CDR3 is TGTGCCAGCAGCTCGCCTAGGAGCCCCTACAATGAGCAGTTCTTC. The rearrangement uses TRBV7-2 and TRBJ2-1; D gene uncertain. V lost 4 bases and J 2 bases, leaving 12 bases between the germline ends. The CDR3 has 15 amino acids. CDR1 and CDR2 from the germline V gene are SGHTA and FQGNSA.

This clonotype was seen many times. V gene TRBV7-9 combines with J gene TRBJ2-3, with D maybe TRBD2 (6 bases). From germline, CDR1 is SEHNR and CDR2 FQNEAQ (reference sequence). The CDR3 extends over 16 amino acids. V was shortened by 5 bases and J by 3 bases, with 18 bases between the two germline ends. CDR3 residues: CASSPLAGTLTDTQYF. The CDR3 DNA sequence: TGTGCCAGCAGCCCCCTGGCGGGGACGTTGACAGATACGCAGTATTTT.

V is TRBV5-5 and J is TRBJ2-1; D is undetermined. The CDR3 has 14 residues. CDR1 and CDR2 (germline): SGHKS, YYEKEE (reference sequence). Deletions cut 1 base from V and 6 bases from J, with 11 bases between. CDR3 coding DNA: TGTGCCAGCAGCTTGTATCCTGGATCCAATGAGCAGTTCTTC. Protein: CASSLYPGSNEQFF. Using reference TRBV5-5 and TRBJ2-1 for the parts outside the CDR3, the full variable domain is DAGVTQSPTHLIKTRGQQVTLRCSPISGHKSVSWYQQVLGQGPQFIFQYYEKEERGRGNFPDRFSARQFPNYSSELNVNALLLGDSALYLCASSLYPGSNEQFFGPGTRLTVL.

This clonotype has ten or more counts. The chain carries TRBV12-3 or TRBV12-4 and TRBJ2-7; D call uncertain. V was clipped by 2 bases and J by 2 bases, with 7 bases between them. The length of the CDR3 is 13 residues. CDR3 DNA sequence: TGTGCCAGCAGTTTATCCCGCCCCTACGAGCAGTACTTC. The encoded protein is CASSLSRPYEQYF.

In this sample, this clonotype turned up a few times. The chain combines TRBV2 with TRBJ2-5; no reliable D call. V lost 2 bases to trimming and J lost 2 bases, with 12 bases between them. Germline CDR1 reads SNHLY; CDR2 reads FYNNEI. The CDR3 runs to 15 residues. The CDR3 sequence: CASSETIGRQETQYF. In DNA, the CDR3 is TGTGCCAGCAGTGAAACAATCGGCAGACAAGAGACCCAGTACTTC.

This clonotype was counted many times. V usage is TRBV5-1 and J usage is TRBJ1-1, with 12 bases matching TRBD1. Trimming took 4 bases from V and 4 from J; bases not matched to a gene: 8. The CDR3 contains 16 residues. The V gene's germline CDR1 is SGHRS and CDR2 YFSETQ. CDR3 DNA: TGCGCCAGCAGCCTAGGGACAGGGGGCTCGGGCACTGAAGCTTTCTTT. This translates into CASSLGTGGSGTEAFF.

V usage is TRBV5-1 and J usage is TRBJ2-1, with D perhaps matching TRBD2 (6 bases). V gave up 0 bases and J gave up 0 bases, with 10 bases separating them. CDR3 length: 16 amino acids. Germline values: CDR1 SGHRS, CDR2 YFSETQ. The CDR3 nucleotides read TGCGCCAGCAGCTTGGGAGGGACTCACTCCTACAATGAGCAGTTCTTC. It codes for CASSLGGTHSYNEQFF. The full variable domain, in which reference TRBV5-1 and TRBJ2-1 provide the parts outside the CDR3, is KAGVTQTPRYLIKTRGQQVTLSCSPISGHRSVSWYQQTPGQGLQFLFEYFSETQRNKGNFPGRFSGRQFSNSRSEMNVSTLELGDSALYLCASSLGGTHSYNEQFFGPGTRLTVL.

This clonotype has a count of ten or more. The chain couples TRBV6-1 to TRBJ2-3; TRBD2 aligns across 8 bases. The CDR3 totals 15 residues. V dropped 7 bases and J dropped 1; count of bases not matched to a gene: 7. Germline CDR1 is MNHNS and CDR2 is SASEGT. The CDR3 nucleotides are TGTGCCAGCAACCGGCCAGCGGGAGGCACAGATACGCAGTATTTT. Its protein product is CASNRPAGGTDTQYF.

This clonotype was detected only a few times. J is TRBJ2-5 and V is TRBV7-3; D might be TRBD1 (6 bases). Germline loops: CDR1 SGHTA, CDR2 FQGTGA. The CDR3 spans 16 residues. Deletions cut 5 bases from V and 4 bases from J, with 20 bases between. Written as DNA, the CDR3 is TGTGCCAGCAGCCCAGGACAGCACCTAGGGGGAGAGACCCAGTACTTC. It encodes CASSPGQHLGGETQYF.

This chain joins TRBV29-1 and TRBJ1-1; D unresolved. This CDR3 contains 11 residues. Trimming pared 4 bases from V and 1 base from J, leaving 4 bases between. Germline CDR1 reads SQVTM; CDR2 reads ANQGSEA. CDR3 DNA sequence: TGCAGCGTTGGGTCGAACACTGAAGCTTTCTTT. Its translation is CSVGSNTEAFF. The whole variable domain, remainder taken from reference TRBV29-1 and TRBJ1-1, is SAVISQKPSRDICQRGTSLTIQCQVDSQVTMMFWYRQQPGQSLTLIATANQGSEATYESGFVIDKFPISRPNLTFSTLTVSNMSPEDSSIYLCSVGSNTEAFFGQGTRLTVV.

There are a few counts of this clonotype. V is TRBV6-4 and J is TRBJ2-5; 11 bases agree with TRBD2. Germline CDR1 is MRHNA and CDR2 is SNTAGT. The CDR3 sequence is 17 residues long. The V segment lost 7 bases and the J segment 5 bases; nucleotides outside the gene matches: 15. CDR3: CASTRLAGGTLGETQYF. DNA for the CDR3: TGTGCCAGCACCCGGCTAGCGGGAGGAACACTCGGGGAGACCCAGTACTTC.

This clonotype was found many times. The genes are TRBV12-3 or TRBV12-4 and TRBJ2-1; 7 bases are shared with TRBD1. V trimming: 6 bases; J trimming: 0 bases; junction bases outside the gene matches: 11. The CDR3 contains 17 residues. CDR3 coding DNA: TGTGCCAGCAGAGATCCGGGACAGAAGAGCTCCTACAATGAGCAGTTCTTC. Protein: CASRDPGQKSSYNEQFF.

This clonotype was seen more than once but under ten times. The chain uses TRBV29-1 and TRBJ2-7, with 8 bases lining up with TRBD2. The ends lost 5 bases at V and 1 base at J; junction bases unmatched: 10. CDR1 SQVTM and CDR2 ANQGSEA come from the germline V gene. This CDR3 spans 15 amino acids. The DNA for the CDR3 is TGCAGCGTTCGGGGGGGGGGTTCGTATTCCTACGAGCAGTACTTC. Residues: CSVRGGGSYSYEQYF.

The chain couples TRBV12-3 or TRBV12-4 to TRBJ1-1, with TRBD1 matching 7 bases. Trimming cost V 5 bases and J 6 bases; bases outside gene matches: 12. CDR3 size: 15 residues. DNA for the CDR3: TGTGCCAGCAGTGTAAGACAGGGTGGCGTATCTGAAGCTTTCTTT. As protein: CASSVRQGGVSEAFF.

This clonotype has a handful of counts. Compared with germline, one end of the junction differs, possibly owing to a read error. The V gene is TRBV20-1, the J gene TRBJ2-5; 8 positions agree with TRBD2. The germline gives CDR1 DFQATT, CDR2 SNEGSKA (reference sequence). This CDR3 has 15 amino acids. In DNA form, the CDR3 reads TGCTGTGCACCCATCGGGGGGGGGGCCCAAGAGACCCAGTACTTC. It is translated as CCAPIGGGAQETQYF.

This clonotype showed up just a few times. The chain joins TRBV7-9 to TRBJ2-2; possible D gene TRBD1, 6 bases. This CDR3 has 16 amino acids. Germline CDR1 and CDR2: SEHNR and FQNEAQ (reference sequence). V was cut by 5 bases and J by 1 base, with 14 bases left in between. CDR3 protein: CASSPRGTMNTGELFF. The CDR3 DNA reads as TGTGCCAGCAGCCCTCGTGGGACAATGAACACCGGGGAGCTGTTTTTT.

This clonotype was observed a few times. The V call is TRBV7-9, the J call TRBJ2-1; 10 bases map to TRBD1. The CDR3 consists of 16 residues. With 5 bases clipped from V and 8 bases from J, the junction kept 12 bases outside the gene matches. Germline V gives CDR1 SEHNR, CDR2 FQNEAQ (reference sequence). CDR3 in DNA: TGTGCCAGCAGCACGAACCGGGACAGGGGTGGGTATGAGCAGTTCTTC. This translates into CASSTNRDRGGYEQFF.

This clonotype was counted ten times or more. The chain uses TRBV5-6 and TRBJ2-7; 10 nucleotides match TRBD2. The CDR3 extends over 15 amino acids. CDR1 is SGHDT, CDR2 YYEEEE, per germline. Unmatched junction bases numbered 5, after V lost 2 bases and J lost 3 bases. The CDR3 DNA sequence: TGTGCCAGCAGCTTTGGGCCTAGCGGGAGCTACGAGCAGTACTTC. Translating gives CASSFGPSGSYEQYF.

V gene TRBV7-2 combines with J gene TRBJ2-1, with unresolved D. Germline V gene sequence: CDR1 SGHTA, CDR2 FQGNSA. The CDR3 is made up of 13 amino acids. Trimming left V 1 base short and J 6 bases short, with 7 bases between. CDR3 amino acids: CASSLVVVNEQFF. The CDR3 coding sequence is TGTGCCAGCAGCTTAGTAGTAGTCAATGAGCAGTTCTTC.

This clonotype was counted many times. This sequence joins TRBV29-1 and TRBJ2-3, with D perhaps TRBD2 (5 bases). Germline V lookup: CDR1 SQVTM, CDR2 ANQGSEA. Trimming cost V 5 bases and J 5 bases, with 11 bases left between them. The CDR3 consists of 12 residues. The DNA for the CDR3 is TGCAGCGTTCTTCGGGGTAGAGATACGCAGTATTTT. It is translated as CSVLRGRDTQYF.

This clonotype showed up just a few times. This chain links TRBV11-2 with TRBJ2-1; the match to TRBD2 covers 15 bases. The CDR3 has 19 amino acids. From germline, CDR1 is SGHAT and CDR2 FQNNGV. Unmatched junction bases numbered 9, after V lost 4 bases and J lost 2 bases. CDR3: CASSSTGTSGRSAYNEQFF. As DNA, the CDR3 is TGTGCCAGCAGCTCGACCGGGACTAGCGGGAGGTCCGCCTACAATGAGCAGTTCTTC.

The table lists this clonotype with many counts. The chain employs TRBV2 and TRBJ2-7; D is ambiguous. Germline CDR1 SNHLY, CDR2 FYNNEI. The V gene lost 5 bases and the J gene lost 3 bases, with 8 bases spanning the gap. This CDR3 comprises 12 residues. The CDR3 DNA reads as TGTGCCAGCAGTTACTACCGCTACGAGCAGTACTTC. Protein: CASSYYRYEQYF.